This TCR beta chain is drawn from a study of CD8 T cells in ankylosing spondylitis (dated by TCRdb to about 2017). About the full investigation: The study profiled T cell receptor beta repertoires in healthy donors and ankylosing spondylitis patients to find disease-linked TCR variants. The full study cohort comprised some 27 ankylosing spondylitis patients and 85 to 120 healthy donors. Samples of peripheral blood were taken, and for ankylosing spondylitis patients, synovial fluid was collected as well.

The CDR3 runs 17 residues from the cysteine to the phenylalanine. Solely the CDR3 DNA is kept, with 51 bases framed from the first base. The germline V gene supplies CDR1 KGHDR and CDR2 SFDVKD. V sheds 5 bases and J sheds 3 bases, leaving 18 bases between their ends. Study-wide conclusions, independent of this receptor: Blood from ankylosing spondylitis patients appeared to be characterized by a TCR beta motif made up of fewer than ten highly homologous amino acid variants. Significant enrichment of the disease-linked clones was reported in matched synovial fluid samples from ankylosing spondylitis patients. In peripheral blood, the disease-linked clones were found at relatively low frequencies and had a CD8+ phenotype. Some motif variants were previously reported in synovial fluid and blood of reactive arthritis patients, suggesting common disease-initiation mechanisms.

This clonotype showed up many times. The target of this receptor is not known. Per-nucleotide qualities are absent, and no much larger clonotype sits a single base away. The listed sequencing device is Illumina HiSeq 2500. TCR beta libraries were prepared by quantitative 5'-RACE with molecular barcodes. The original pipeline was this. A new computational method, built on a probabilistic model of VDJ rearrangement, was used to identify disease-linked TCR variants. TCRdb reprocessing: public reads trimmed at Q25 with fastp, clones called with MiXCR, in-frame beta chains kept. Each CDR3 protein appears once, grouped with its most common genes and DNA. The V and J calls come from TCRdb's annotation, not from the publication. The sample table contains approximately 180,000 distinct CDR3 sequences; only one count was recorded for 15% to 20% of them. More than 3.5% of the sample comes from the top ten.

The sequence was obtained from a male donor under 35 with ankylosing spondylitis or in good health (not recorded which). Donor details come from another sample of the same person, matched by shared clones. Source material: blood, either unsorted or a sorted T cell fraction (not recorded which). Recombination connected TRBV24-1 to TRBJ2-2, with TRBD2 as a weak D call on 6 bases. In nucleotide form, the sequence is TGTGCCACCAGTGCAGTGGCAACGGGAGAGGACACCGGGGAGCTGTTTTTT. This yields the protein CATSAVATGEDTGELFF.